The rows below give T cell receptor beta chains drawn from one sample of a study of cytomegalovirus exposure and HLA in healthy donors. Sequencing used immunoSEQ multiplex PCR; TCRdb keeps in-frame clones, though not all of them. The sample comprises 85,000 to 90,000 clones, 85% to 90% of which are singletons, and under 2.5% rests with the top ten. The sample consisted of PBMCs. The source is a man in his late teens or twenties in good health and CMV-seronegative. CDR3s include the opening cysteine and the closing phenylalanine or tryptophan. The D gene is left open where the match is weak. Expanded clones get a size class; other rows say once, few or many, or leave the size out.

J,D,V,size,DNA,CDR3
TRBJ2-5,TRBD2,TRBV5-1,NA,TGCGCCAGCAGCTTGGGGACTAGCGGGACCAGGTACCAAGAGACCCAGTACTTC,CASSLGTSGTRYQETQYF
TRBJ2-7,TRBD2,TRBV7-8,NA,TGTGCCAGCAGCTTAGCCCAGGGCGGGAGAGAGTACTTC,CASSLAQGGREYF
TRBJ1-3,TRBD1,TRBV13,NA,TGTGCCAGCAGCTTAGGACAGGGGGCGAACACCATATATTTT,CASSLGQGANTIYF
TRBJ1-1,NA,TRBV19,NA,TGTGCCAGTAGTATAGGGTTCCGGGGGACTGAAGCTTTCTTT,CASSIGFRGTEAFF
TRBJ1-1,NA,TRBV28,NA,TGTGCCAGCAGCACGCGGTTCAGGGAGAACACTGAAGCTTTCTTT,CASSTRFRENTEAFF
TRBJ2-2,TRBD1,TRBV15,NA,TGTGCCACCAGCAGAGTCGGGACAGGGGCTTTCGGGGAGCTGTTTTTT,CATSRVGTGAFGELFF
TRBJ2-1,TRBD2,TRBV5-6,NA,TGTGCCACCCTGGGACTAGCGGCTAGGGTTTACAATGAGCAGTTCTTC,CATLGLAARVYNEQFF
TRBJ2-5,TRBD2,TRBV7-6,NA,TGTGCCAGCAGCTTAGGAGCGGGACGAGAGACCCAGTACTTC,CASSLGAGRETQYF
TRBJ2-1,TRBD1,TRBV27,NA,TGTGCCAGCAGTCCTGGGACAGGTTCCTACAATGAGCAGTTCTTC,CASSPGTGSYNEQFF
TRBJ1-2,NA,TRBV9,NA,TGTGCCAGCAGCGCAGGGGCGCTTGATGGCTACACCTTC,CASSAGALDGYTF
TRBJ2-2,TRBD1,TRBV11-2,once,TGTGCCAGCAGCCCAAAGGACAGGGGTTCCACCGGGGAGCTGTTTTTT,CASSPKDRGSTGELFF
TRBJ1-1,TRBD1,TRBV7-2,NA,TGTGCCAGCAGCTCGACTCCCGGGACAGACCGTGAAGCTTTCTTT,CASSSTPGTDREAFF
TRBJ2-5,TRBD1,TRBV7-2,NA,TGTGCCAGCAGCCCCGACAGGGGTCACCAAGAGACCCAGTACTTC,CASSPDRGHQETQYF
TRBJ2-7,TRBD1,TRBV6-1,once,TGTGCCAGCAGTGAAGAACAGGGGGCTTACGAGCAGTACTTC,CASSEEQGAYEQYF
TRBJ1-1,TRBD1,TRBV29-1,NA,TGCAGCGTTCGGGACAGCTCTTGCGGAGCTTTCTTT,CSVRDSSCGAFF
TRBJ2-7,NA,TRBV18,NA,TGTGCCAGCTCACCGTCGACGGGGTTTTACGAGCAGTACTTC,CASSPSTGFYEQYF